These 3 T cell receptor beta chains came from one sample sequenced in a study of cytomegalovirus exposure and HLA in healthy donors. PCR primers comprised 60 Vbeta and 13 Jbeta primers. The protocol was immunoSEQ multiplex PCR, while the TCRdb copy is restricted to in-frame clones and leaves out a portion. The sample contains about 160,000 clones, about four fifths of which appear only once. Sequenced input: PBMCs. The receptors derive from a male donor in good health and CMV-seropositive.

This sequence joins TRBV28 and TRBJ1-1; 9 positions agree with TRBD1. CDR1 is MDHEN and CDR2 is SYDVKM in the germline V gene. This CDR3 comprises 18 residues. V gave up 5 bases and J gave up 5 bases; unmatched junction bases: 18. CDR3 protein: CASSPPQGQGTAKTEAFF. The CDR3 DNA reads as TGTGCCAGCAGTCCCCCCCAAGGACAGGGGACCGCTAAAACTGAAGCTTTCTTT.

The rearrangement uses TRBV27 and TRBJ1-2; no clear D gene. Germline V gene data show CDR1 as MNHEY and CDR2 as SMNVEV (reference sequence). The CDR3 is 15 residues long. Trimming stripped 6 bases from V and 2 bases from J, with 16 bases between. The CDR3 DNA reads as TGTGCCAGCAGCTCTGCAGGAAAAACAAACTATGGCTACACCTTC. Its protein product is CASSSAGKTNYGYTF.

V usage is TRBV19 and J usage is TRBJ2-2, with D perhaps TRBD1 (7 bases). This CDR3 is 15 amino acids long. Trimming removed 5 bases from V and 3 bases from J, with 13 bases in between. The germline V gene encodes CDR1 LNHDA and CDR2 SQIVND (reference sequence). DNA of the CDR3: TGTGCCAGTAGTGACCAGGGGGGCTACACCGGGGAGCTGTTTTTT. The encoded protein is CASSDQGGYTGELFF. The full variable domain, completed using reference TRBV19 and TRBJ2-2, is DGGITQSPKYLFRKEGQNVTLSCEQNLNHDAMYWYRQDPGQGLRLIYYSQIVNDFQKGDIAEGYSVSREKKESFPLTVTSAQKNPTAFYLCASSDQGGYTGELFFGEGSRLTVL.